The 25 T cell receptor beta chains below all came from one sample that was sequenced in a study of T cell responses to AZD1222 COVID-19 vaccine (dated by TCRdb to the early 2020s). Taken with the paper, the label for time point translates to: baseline before first vaccination. The library came from the immunoSEQ multiplex PCR assay. TCRdb provides this immuneACCESS table in a form limited to in-frame rearrangements. Some clones are lacking; in checked studies, under half of them reflect an unresolved V gene, and why the rest are absent is not known. This sample holds 55,000 to 75,000 clones; about 85% were observed only once. Jointly, the top ten make up around 21% of the sample. The sample was peripheral blood, taken on day 0 of AZD1222 vaccination. The receptors originated from an adult in good health.

The gene calls are TRBV2 and TRBJ1-2, with unresolved D. V gave up 3 bases and J gave up 0 bases, with 20 bases separating them. Germline assignment: CDR1 SNHLY and CDR2 FYNNEI. The CDR3 length is 18 residues. CDR3 bases: TGTGCCAGCAGTGAGTCAACTAAAGGAGGGAACCCTAACTATGGCTACACCTTC. Protein product: CASSESTKGGNPNYGYTF.

This sequence joins TRBV6-1 and TRBJ1-5; D perhaps matches TRBD1 (6 bases). There are 13 residues in the CDR3. In germline, CDR1 is MNHNS, CDR2 SASEGT. The germline V and J ends were trimmed by 3 bases and 6 bases, with 9 bases remaining between them. CDR3 loop: CASSDGGPQPQHF. In nucleotides, the CDR3 is TGTGCCAGCAGTGACGGGGGCCCTCAGCCCCAGCATTTT.

The chain couples TRBV6-5 to TRBJ1-2; D ambiguous. Germline V gene lookup returns CDR1 MNHEY and CDR2 SVGAGI. Trimming left V 5 bases short and J 8 bases short, with 12 bases between. CDR3 length equals 12 residues. The CDR3 reads CASSTGVGGYTF. The CDR3 nucleotides read TGTGCCAGCAGTACGGGTGTGGGGGGCTACACCTTC.

V gene TRBV27 combines with J gene TRBJ1-6; D gene ambiguous. The V gene's germline CDR1 is MNHEY and CDR2 SMNVEV (reference sequence). CDR3 length: 16 amino acids. V lost 6 bases, J lost 0 bases, and 12 bases lay in between. The CDR3 coding sequence is TGTGCCAGCAGGCCGACCCTGAGCTCCTATAATTCACCCCTCCACTTT. Residues: CASRPTLSSYNSPLHF.

This clone was counted a single time. This chain uses TRBV18 with TRBJ1-5, with TRBD1 matching over 10 bases. Germline values: CDR1 KGHSH, CDR2 LQKENI. V gave up 6 bases and J gave up 7 bases; unmatched junction bases: 6. The CDR3 is 14 residues long. The DNA of the CDR3 is TGTGCCAGCTCGTCGGACAGGGGGGAACAGCCCCAGCATTTT. Encoded protein: CASSSDRGEQPQHF. Looking up the rest from reference TRBV18 and TRBJ1-5 gives the full variable domain: NAGVMQNPRHLVRRRGQEARLRCSPMKGHSHVYWYRQLPEEGLKFMVYLQKENIIDESGMPKERFSAEFPKEGPSILRIQQVVRGDSAAYFCASSSDRGEQPQHFGDGTRLSIL.

CDR3 in DNA: TGCGCCCCCGGGGAGCTGTTTTTT. Its protein product is CAPGELFF. J is TRBJ2-2 and V is TRBV10-1; D is unclear. V dropped 11 bases and J dropped 6 bases, with 1 base sitting between them. There are 8 residues in the CDR3. CDR1 is WNHNN and CDR2 is SYGVQD in the germline V gene (reference sequence).

V usage is TRBV11-3 and J usage is TRBJ1-1; D is uncertain. CDR1 is SGHNT, CDR2 YENEEA, per germline. The CDR3 has 13 amino acids. V was pared by 4 bases and J by 4 bases, with 10 bases between. CDR3 in DNA: TGTGCCAGCAGCTCCCCGAAGTCCACTGAAGCTTTCTTT. It specifies CASSSPKSTEAFF.

The J gene is TRBJ2-2, the V gene TRBV5-1, with a tentative D call TRBD1 (6 bases). Per the germline V gene, CDR1 is SGHRS and CDR2 is YFSETQ. Trimming pared 10 bases from V and 0 bases from J, leaving 16 bases between. The length of the CDR3 is 15 residues. CDR3 sequence reads: CAGSKGDTNTGELFF. For the CDR3, the DNA is TGCGCCGGCTCCAAGGGGGATACGAACACCGGGGAGCTGTTTTTT.

In this sample, this clone turned up once. As DNA, the CDR3 is TGTGCCAGCAGCGCCGCCGCGACTAGCGGGGGAGGAAATGAGCAGTTCTTC. Protein product: CASSAAATSGGGNEQFF. This rearrangement joins TRBV5-8 to TRBJ2-1, with 12 bases aligning to TRBD2. V shed 4 bases, J shed 7 bases, and the junction held 12 bases outside the gene matches. The CDR3 is 17 amino acids. Germline values: CDR1 SGHTS, CDR2 YDEGEE.

The chain is built from TRBV13 and TRBJ1-1, with TRBD1 as a possible D gene (5 bases). The V gene lost 5 bases and the J gene lost 5 bases, with 15 bases spanning the gap. Looked up from germline, CDR1 is PRHDT and CDR2 is FYEKMQ (reference sequence). This CDR3 is 14 amino acids long. CDR3: CASSLSGATTEAFF. CDR3 sequence (DNA): TGTGCCAGCAGCCTTTCCGGGGCAACGACTGAAGCTTTCTTT.

The rearrangement uses TRBV7-9 and TRBJ2-2; D gene unclear. The V gene lost 1 base and the J gene lost 3 bases, with 9 bases spanning the gap. Germline assignment: CDR1 SEHNR and CDR2 FQNEAQ (reference sequence). The CDR3 runs to 15 residues. CDR3 nucleotides: TGTGCCAGCAGCTTAGACCCAGGATACACCGGGGAGCTGTTTTTT. Translated: CASSLDPGYTGELFF.

Comments on this clone: A much larger clone differs by one base, so this may be a read error. The chain joins TRBV3-1 (or the pseudogene TRBV3-2) to TRBJ1-2; D unresolved. Germline V CDR1 and CDR2: LGHDT, YNNKEL (reference sequence). V lost 0 bases to trimming and J lost 4 bases, with 0 bases between them. CDR3 length: 11 amino acids. CDR3 residues: CASSQDYGYTF. The CDR3 nucleotides read TGTGCCAGCAGCCAAGACTATGGCTACACCTTC.

The table lists this clone with a count of one. The chain couples TRBV2 to TRBJ2-1, with 9 positions matching TRBD2. V was clipped by 6 bases and J by 5 bases; unmatched bases: 14. Germline loops: CDR1 SNHLY, CDR2 FYNNEI. The CDR3 is 17 residues long. The CDR3 spells CASRASGRLLVHNEQFF. In DNA form, the CDR3 reads TGTGCCAGCAGGGCCAGCGGGAGGTTGTTAGTGCACAATGAGCAGTTCTTC.

The chain links TRBV12-3 or TRBV12-4 to TRBJ1-4, with no clear D. Trimming removed 8 bases at V and 5 bases at J, with 3 bases between. The CDR3 is made up of 10 amino acids. CDR3 residues: CASGNEKLFF. The CDR3 DNA sequence: TGTGCCAGCGGAAATGAAAAACTGTTTTTT.

The rearrangement links TRBV15 to TRBJ2-7; D is perhaps TRBD1 (6 bases). Germline V gives CDR1 LNHNV, CDR2 YYDKDF (reference sequence). V was cut by 5 bases and J by 3 bases, with 11 bases left in between. CDR3 length equals 13 residues. The DNA for the CDR3 is TGTGCCACCAGCCTTGACAGGAGCTACGAGCAGTACTTC. The encoded protein is CATSLDRSYEQYF. Full variable domain (remainder filled in from reference TRBV15 and TRBJ2-7): DAMVIQNPRYQVTQFGKPVTLSCSQTLNHNVMYWYQQKSSQAPKLLFHYYDKDFNNEADTPDNFQSRRPNTSFCFLDIRSPGLGDTAMYLCATSLDRSYEQYFGPGTRLTVT.

The J gene is TRBJ1-2, the V gene TRBV19; a possible D gene is TRBD1 (6 bases). CDR3 length: 11 amino acids. V was shortened by 5 bases and J by 6 bases, with 7 bases between the two germline ends. The germline gives CDR1 LNHDA, CDR2 SQIVND (reference sequence). The CDR3 nucleotides read TGTGCCAGTAGTCAGGGGAATGGCTACACCTTC. It encodes CASSQGNGYTF.

The genes are TRBV6-5 and TRBJ1-5, with 7 bases lining up with TRBD1. V dropped 7 bases and J dropped 12; count of bases not matched to a gene: 9. Germline V gene data show CDR1 as MNHEY and CDR2 as SVGAGI. The CDR3 runs 12 residues. CDR3: CASTLLQGVQHF. For the CDR3, the DNA is TGTGCCAGCACTCTTCTTCAGGGGGTCCAGCATTTT.

This chain connects TRBV28 to TRBJ1-1; 8 bases are shared with TRBD1. Trimming removed 10 bases from V and 0 bases from J; junction bases left unmatched: 10. This CDR3 has 15 amino acids. Per the germline V gene, CDR1 is MDHEN and CDR2 is SYDVKM. The CDR3 DNA follows: TGTGCCACCTTTGGACAGGGCCCACTGAACACTGAAGCTTTCTTT. Translated: CATFGQGPLNTEAFF.

This chain joins TRBV25-1 and TRBJ2-2; maybe TRBD2 (6 bases). V lost 1 base to trimming and J lost 3 bases, with 6 bases between them. Germline V CDR1 and CDR2: MGHDK, SYGVNS. The length of the CDR3 is 14 residues. The CDR3 region is CASSEWRDTGELFF. The CDR3 region has the DNA TGTGCCAGCAGTGAATGGAGGGACACCGGGGAGCTGTTTTTT. Combining the CDR3 with reference TRBV25-1 and TRBJ2-2 gives the whole variable domain EADIYQTPRYLVIGTGKKITLECSQTMGHDKMYWYQQDPGMELHLIHYSYGVNSTEKGDLSSESTVSRIRTEHFPLTLESARPSHTSQYLCASSEWRDTGELFFGEGSRLTVL.

This chain links TRBV5-1 with TRBJ2-1, with TRBD2 matching over 13 bases. V shed 4 bases, J shed 0 bases, and the junction held 4 bases outside the gene matches. Per germline, CDR1 SGHRS and CDR2 YFSETQ. This CDR3 has 17 residues. Here the CDR3 reads CASSARTSGGSYNEQFF. CDR3 nucleotides: TGCGCCAGCAGCGCCCGGACTAGCGGGGGCTCCTACAATGAGCAGTTCTTC.

This chain links TRBV13 with TRBJ1-2; D unclear. CDR3 length: 14 amino acids. Trimming left V 4 bases short and J 5 bases short, with 14 bases between. CDR1 and CDR2 (germline): PRHDT, FYEKMQ (reference sequence). The CDR3 bases are TGTGCCAGCAGCTCCGGACCTTCCCTTTATGGCTACACCTTC. Translation gives CASSSGPSLYGYTF. The entire variable domain, with the rest obtained from reference TRBV13 and TRBJ1-2, is as follows: AAGVIQSPRHLIKEKRETATLKCYPIPRHDTVYWYQQGPGQDPQFLISFYEKMQSDKGSIPDRFSAQQFSDYHSELNMSSLELGDSALYFCASSSGPSLYGYTFGSGTRLTVV.

This clone occurred once. The chain couples TRBV4-1 to TRBJ1-6; tentatively, D is TRBD1 (5 bases). V dropped 4 bases and J dropped 3 bases, with 13 bases sitting between them. Germline V gives CDR1 MGHRA, CDR2 YSYEKL. This CDR3 is 16 amino acids long. The CDR3: CASSPTATVYNSPLHF. The CDR3 DNA sequence: TGCGCCAGCAGCCCGACAGCAACCGTCTATAATTCACCCCTCCACTTT.

The chain combines TRBV5-1 with TRBJ1-1; a possible D gene is TRBD1 (5 bases). In germline, CDR1 is SGHRS, CDR2 YFSETQ. The CDR3 spans 16 residues. V was pared by 2 bases and J by 5 bases, with 19 bases between. The CDR3 DNA is TGCGCCAGCAGCTTCGCCCCCCCGGGGACGGAAACTGAAGCTTTCTTT. This sequence encodes CASSFAPPGTETEAFF.

The chain carries TRBV27 and TRBJ1-2, with no clear D. The CDR3 is 13 residues long. Trimming stripped 0 bases from V and 2 bases from J, with 4 bases between. Germline V lookup: CDR1 MNHEY, CDR2 SMNVEV (reference sequence). The CDR3, as DNA: TGTGCCAGCAGTTTATCGAGGAACTATGGCTACACCTTC. This translates into CASSLSRNYGYTF.

The chain has TRBV5-1 and TRBJ1-1, with D possibly being TRBD1 (5 bases). The V end was cut by 3 bases, the J end by 1 base, with 16 bases between. The CDR3 extends over 16 amino acids. Germline V gene sequence: CDR1 SGHRS, CDR2 YFSETQ. The CDR3 DNA is TGCGCCAGCAGCTCGGGACTTGATCCCCGGAACACTGAAGCTTTCTTT. It codes for CASSSGLDPRNTEAFF.